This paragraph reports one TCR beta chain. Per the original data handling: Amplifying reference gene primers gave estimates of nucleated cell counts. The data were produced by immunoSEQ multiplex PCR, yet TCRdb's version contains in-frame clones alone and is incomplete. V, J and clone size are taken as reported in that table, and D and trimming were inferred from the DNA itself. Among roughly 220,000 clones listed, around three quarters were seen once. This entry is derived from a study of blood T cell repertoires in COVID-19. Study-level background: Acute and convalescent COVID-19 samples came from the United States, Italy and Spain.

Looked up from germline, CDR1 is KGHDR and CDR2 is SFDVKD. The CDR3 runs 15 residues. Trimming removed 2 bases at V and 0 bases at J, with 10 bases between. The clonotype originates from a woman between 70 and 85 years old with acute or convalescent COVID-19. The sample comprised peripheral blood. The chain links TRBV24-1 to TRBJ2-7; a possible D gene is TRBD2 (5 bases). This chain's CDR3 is CATSDSEGVSYEQYF. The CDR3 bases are TGTGCCACCAGTGATTCCGAGGGAGTCTCCTACGAGCAGTACTTC.